This TCR beta chain was recovered during a study of a mutant IDH1 vaccine in newly diagnosed glioma. As for the study in general: Sex distribution of treated patients was about 60% male and about 38% female; mean age was about 41 years. Earlier treatment was radiotherapy, temozolomide, or both, with most getting both.

The germline V gene has CDR1 LNHNV and CDR2 YYDKDF (reference sequence). V lost 7 bases to trimming and J lost 4 bases; unmatched junction nucleotides: 11. This CDR3 comprises 18 residues. TCRdb's copy holds only in-frame clones and misses some; the assay was immunoSEQ multiplex PCR. The table lists 95,000 to 100,000 clones, about 87% of them singletons. Sample time point: baseline, week 1 (first vaccination visit). Regarding treatment: pre-vaccination baseline after standard-of-care therapy. The clonotype comes from a woman in her fifties or sixties with glioma. V is TRBV15 and J is TRBJ2-2; the match to TRBD2 covers 14 bases. Here the sequenced sample was PBMCs, taken from a glioma patient treated with radiotherapy, temozolomide or both. The CDR3, as DNA: TGTGCCACCACCCGGCCTCCGGGACTAGCGGGAGTCACCGGGGAGCTGTTTTTT. It translates to CATTRPPGLAGVTGELFF.